Listed below are T cell receptor beta chains from one sample, sequenced in a study of T cell repertoires in cytomegalovirus infection. One entry per CDR3 protein, called by TCRdb with MiXCR from the reads. The table includes under 800,000 distinct CDR3 sequences, less than 25% detected once. The specimen was CD8+ T cells from PBMCs. The origin of the receptors is a human donor in good health (CMV status not recorded). Some clones in this sample may be carry-over from other donors' samples. Both conserved end residues are part of each CDR3. The D gene is left open where the match is weak. For some rows the clone size is stated as once, few or many, or as a class when expanded; others skip it.

cdr3_length j_call v_call d_call clone_size cdr3_aa cdr3_nt
14 TRBJ2-2 TRBV29-1 TRBD1 NA CSVEDRPNTGKLFF TGCAGCGTTGAGGACAGGCCGAACACCGGGAAGCTGTTTTTT
15 TRBJ2-1 TRBV7-9 TRBD2 NA CASSPPAGGPWEQFF TGTGCCAGCAGCCCCCCGGCGGGGGGGCCTTGGGAGCAGTTCTTC
16 TRBJ2-1 TRBV6-2/TRBV6-3 TRBD1 few CANSLSGTGSYNEQFF TGTGCCAACAGCCTCTCCGGGACAGGCTCCTACAATGAGCAGTTCTTC
17 TRBJ2-2 TRBV18 TRBD1 once CASSPREGQGAPGELFF TGTGCCAGCTCACCACGAGAGGGACAGGGGGCTCCCGGGGAGCTGTTTTTT
14 TRBJ2-3 TRBV7-9 NA many CASSLAKYGDTQYF TGTGCCAGCAGCTTAGCCAAGTACGGAGATACGCAGTATTTT
15 TRBJ2-1 TRBV6-5 TRBD1 NA CTSSLYRGSYNEQFF TGTACCAGCAGTCTCTACAGGGGCTCCTACAATGAGCAGTTCTTC
15 TRBJ1-5 TRBV7-2 NA few CASSLDSGGNQPQHF TGTGCCAGCAGCTTAGACTCAGGGGGCAATCAGCCCCAGCATTTT
15 TRBJ1-2 TRBV4-3 NA NA CASSQETWVAYGYTF TGCGCCAGCAGCCAAGAAACTTGGGTAGCCTATGGCTACACCTTC
13 TRBJ1-2 TRBV7-6 NA many CASSPRELYGYTF TGTGCCAGCAGCCCCAGGGAGCTCTATGGCTACACCTTC
12 TRBJ2-1 TRBV6-5 NA NA CASSARRNEQFF TGTGCCAGCAGTGCAAGACGGAATGAGCAGTTCTTC
13 TRBJ1-1 TRBV10-3 NA few CAISDPRGTEAFF TGTGCCATCAGTGACCCGAGGGGGACCGAAGCTTTCTTT
16 TRBJ2-6 TRBV7-2 NA NA CASSLEGGPGANVLTF TGTGCCAGCAGCTTAGAGGGGGGCCCCGGGGCCAACGTCCTGACTTTC
17 TRBJ2-7 TRBV28 NA few CASSFEASSYLLGEQYF TGTGCCAGCAGCTTCGAGGCGAGTTCCTACCTCCTAGGCGAGCAGTACTTC
15 TRBJ2-1 TRBV7-2 TRBD1 many CASRQRQGSYNEQFF TGTGCCAGCAGACAACGACAGGGCTCCTACAATGAGCAGTTCTTC
13 TRBJ1-2 TRBV5-8 NA NA CASEGRLNYGYTF TGTGCCTCAGAGGGTCGGCTGAACTATGGCTACACCTTC
17 TRBJ2-6 TRBV20-1 NA few CSARRRGASGGANVLTF TGCAGTGCTCGTAGACGGGGGGCCTCCGGGGGGGCCAACGTCCTGACTTTC
14 TRBJ1-4 TRBV12-3/TRBV12-4 TRBD1 few CASSLGTGQEKLFF TGTGCCAGCAGTTTGGGGACAGGGCAGGAAAAACTGTTTTTT
16 TRBJ2-1 TRBV7-3 TRBD2 NA CASSLSPAGGSNEQFF TGTGCCAGCAGCTTAAGTCCAGCGGGGGGGTCAAATGAGCAGTTCTTC
13 TRBJ1-1 TRBV7-2 NA many CASSLIGTAEAFF TGTGCCAGCAGCTTGATAGGTACGGCTGAAGCTTTCTTT
17 TRBJ2-1 TRBV5-6 TRBD2 NA CASSLARLAGAYNEQFF TGTGCCAGCAGCTTGGCCAGACTAGCGGGGGCGTACAATGAGCAGTTCTTC
14 TRBJ1-2 TRBV20-1 NA NA CSARDGAVAYGYTF TGCAGTGCTAGAGATGGGGCGGTGGCCTATGGCTACACCTTC
16 TRBJ2-1 TRBV7-9 TRBD1 once CASSLGTGGTGNEQFF TGTGCCAGCAGCTTAGGGACAGGGGGCACAGGTAATGAGCAGTTCTTC
17 TRBJ2-1 TRBV7-6 NA few CVSSTTRHGGRYNEQFF TGTGTCAGCAGCACAACGAGGCACGGGGGACGCTACAATGAGCAGTTCTTC
14 TRBJ2-1 TRBV7-9 NA NA CASMRGLAYNEQFF TGTGCCAGCATGCGGGGGCTAGCCTACAATGAGCAGTTCTTC
15 TRBJ1-1 TRBV6-2/TRBV6-3 NA many CASSYYQGDEFEAFF TGTGCCAGCAGTTACTACCAGGGTGATGAATTCGAGGCTTTCTTT
14 TRBJ1-2 TRBV12-5 TRBD1 NA CASASDRVAGGYTF TGTGCTAGTGCCTCAGACAGGGTGGCGGGTGGCTACACCTTC
13 TRBJ1-4 TRBV27 NA many CASSLQTNEKLFF TGTGCCAGCAGTTTACAGACTAATGAAAAACTGTTTTTT
14 TRBJ2-4 TRBV19 NA NA CASRAGSPKNIQYF TGTGCCAGTAGGGCAGGGAGCCCAAAGAACATTCAGTACTTC
18 TRBJ2-3 TRBV5-8 TRBD1 few CASSLLGTDFGSTDTQYF TGTGCCAGCAGCTTGCTTGGGACAGACTTTGGTAGCACAGATACGCAGTATTTT
15 TRBJ1-5 TRBV15 NA few CATSRGLGGNQPQHF TGTGCCACCAGCAGAGGGCTCGGGGGCAATCAGCCCCAGCATTTT
13 TRBJ2-7 TRBV7-9 NA few CASRPGYSYEQYF TGTGCCAGCAGACCCGGGTACTCCTACGAGCAGTACTTC
13 TRBJ1-2 TRBV29-1 NA once CSVEWVGNYGYTF TGCAGCGTTGAATGGGTAGGAAACTATGGCTACACCTTC
18 TRBJ2-5 TRBV20-1 TRBD2 NA CSARDEDSGGSWSETQYF TGCAGTGCTAGAGATGAGGATAGCGGGGGGAGCTGGTCCGAGACCCAGTACTTC
14 TRBJ2-1 TRBV28 TRBD2 many CASRLAGGHNEQFF TGTGCCAGCAGACTAGCGGGGGGTCACAATGAGCAGTTCTTC
18 TRBJ2-4 TRBV20-1 TRBD2 NA CSVSGLKRGGAAKNIQYF TGCAGTGTCTCGGGGCTAAAGCGGGGAGGGGCGGCCAAAAACATTCAGTACTTC
17 TRBJ2-2 TRBV28 NA NA CASSYREKASNTGELFF TGTGCCAGCAGTTACCGGGAAAAGGCGTCGAACACCGGGGAGCTGTTTTTT
16 TRBJ2-5 TRBV7-9 TRBD2 NA CASSSTSGGAYGTQYF TGTGCCAGCAGCTCGACTAGCGGGGGGGCTTACGGGACCCAGTACTTC
15 TRBJ2-5 TRBV7-6 TRBD2 many CASSLRTSGGETQYF TGTGCCAGCAGCTTACGCACTAGCGGGGGAGAGACCCAGTACTTC
15 TRBJ2-1 TRBV7-6 TRBD2 NA CVSSSAGGPDNEQFF TGTGTCAGCAGCTCGGCGGGGGGGCCAGACAATGAGCAGTTCTTC
15 TRBJ2-2 TRBV6-2/TRBV6-3 TRBD1 NA CASSFLTGLTGELFF TGTGCCAGCAGTTTCCTGACAGGGTTAACCGGGGAGCTGTTTTTT
15 TRBJ1-2 TRBV14 NA few CASSQPGLDNYGYTF TGTGCCAGCAGCCAGCCGGGACTCGATAACTATGGCTACACCTTC
11 TRBJ2-7 TRBV25-1 NA few CASSWIYEQYF TGTGCCAGCAGTTGGATCTACGAGCAGTACTTC
16 TRBJ2-2 TRBV12-3/TRBV12-4 TRBD1 NA CASSPWDRLDTGELFF TGTGCCAGCAGTCCCTGGGACAGGCTGGATACCGGGGAGCTGTTTTTT
15 TRBJ2-5 TRBV11-3 NA few CASSNQGPTPETQYF TGTGCCAGCAGCAACCAAGGACCCACGCCGGAGACCCAGTACTTC
14 TRBJ2-5 TRBV18 NA NA CASSPRGAAETQYF TGTGCCAGCTCACCTCGGGGGGCAGCAGAGACCCAGTACTTC
14 TRBJ2-4 TRBV6-2/TRBV6-3 TRBD1 NA CASGDSLAKNIQYF TGTGCCAGCGGGGACAGTCTAGCCAAAAACATTCAGTACTTC
15 TRBJ1-2 TRBV7-3 NA once CASSYPRPGNYGYTF TGTGCCAGCAGCTACCCCCGGCCCGGGAACTATGGCTACACCTTC
15 TRBJ2-7 TRBV19 TRBD1 NA CASSHGQGPSYEQYF TGTGCCAGTAGCCATGGACAGGGGCCCTCCTACGAGCAGTACTTC